The 16 T cell receptor beta chains given below trace back to one sample, sequenced in a study of CD8+ T cells in alopecia areata. It was cDNA, reverse transcribed from extracted RNA, that served as the sequencing template. The method was immunoSEQ multiplex PCR; TCRdb's version includes in-frame clones alone and lacks a portion of them. The table lists about 270,000 clones, no singletons, with about 1.1% in the top ten. The authors sorted pooled cutaneous lymph node cells using CD4, CD8alpha, NKG2D, NKG2ACE and other markers. Sample: CD4+ T cells sorted from a lymph node. These receptors originate from a C3H/HeJ mouse with alopecia areata. This mouse strain has H2-k as its MHC haplotype.

This clone was seen more than once but under ten times. The germline and genes are mouse ones. Coverage ceases 4 residues before the CDR3 finishes, and the germline J gene fills in the end. The rearrangement joins TRBV1 to TRBJ2-5; 7 positions agree with TRBD1. There are 14 residues in the CDR3. J gave up 3 bases and V 4 bases, and 4 bases lay outside the gene matches. CDR1 and CDR2 (germline): NSQYPW, LRSPGD (reference sequence). The part of the CDR3 DNA that was read is TGCACCTGCAGTGGGGGACAGTCACAAGAC. Translating it yields CTCSGGQSQD. The complete CDR3 protein is CTCSGGQSQDTQYF.

This clone was seen a handful of times. Germline and genes here are mouse. The DNA ends 4 residues before the CDR3 does, and the rest of the CDR3 is filled in from the germline J gene. The chain recombines TRBV12-1 with TRBJ1-2, with 8 bases that match TRBD1. This CDR3 contains 14 residues. Germline CDR1 is SGHSN and CDR2 is HYEKVE. The V and J ends lost 4 bases and 0 bases, in that order; junction bases with no gene match: 3. The CDR3 loop reads CASSQTGANSDYTF. The part of the CDR3 DNA that was read is TGTGCCAGCTCCCAGACAGGGGCAAACTCC.

As for this clone: Gene and germline names: mouse. The read terminates 4 residues ahead of where the CDR3 ends, so the germline J gene completes it. The chain links TRBV29 to TRBJ2-5; D is perhaps TRBD1 (5 bases). This CDR3 is 12 amino acids long. The germline V gene has CDR1 MSHET and CDR2 SYDVDS. The part of the CDR3 DNA that was read is TGTGCTAGCAGTCGACAGCGTGAC. This gives the protein CASSRQRD. The full CDR3 sequence reads CASSRQRDTQYF.

This clone was counted only a few times. The germline and genes are mouse ones. The sequenced fragment ends 4 residues before the CDR3 boundary, so the rest is inferred from the germline J gene. The J gene is TRBJ1-2, the V gene TRBV13-3; 10 positions agree with TRBD1. Trimming removed 3 bases from V and 3 bases from J; junction bases left unmatched: 5. The CDR3 length is 15 residues. The V gene's germline CDR1 is NNHDY and CDR2 SYVADS. CDR3: CASSGDRGRYSDYTF. Incomplete CDR3 DNA: TGTGCCAGCAGTGGAGACAGGGGGCGGTACTCC.

This clone was detected only a few times. The gene names given are mouse names. The read terminates 3 residues ahead of where the CDR3 ends, so the germline J gene completes it. Other DNA variants within this sample encode the same CDR3. The chain combines TRBV19 with TRBJ1-6, with 7 bases that match TRBD1. TRBJ1-6 qualifies as an ORF whose function is uncertain. Germline V CDR1 and CDR2: FNHDT, SITEND (reference sequence). After removal of 4 bases from V and 5 bases from J, the junction contained 3 bases not matched to a gene. CDR3 length: 14 residues. Incomplete CDR3 DNA: TGTGCCAGCAGTCGACAGGGAGATAATTCGCCC. This encodes CASSRQGDNSP. The full CDR3 is CASSRQGDNSPLYF.

The table lists this clone with a few counts. The gene names here belong to mouse. The part of the CDR3 DNA that was read is TGTGCCAGCAGCACCTCTGGACAGAATAGTGCAGAA. It yields the protein CASSTSGQNSAE. Given in full, the CDR3 is CASSTSGQNSAETLYF. The chain uses TRBV14 and TRBJ2-3; tentatively, D is TRBD1 (6 bases). The CDR3 end lies 4 residues beyond the end of the read and is filled in from the germline J gene. CDR3 length: 16 residues. The V gene lost 5 bases and the J gene lost 0 bases, with 16 bases spanning the gap. CDR1 SGHDT and CDR2 FRDEAV come from the germline V gene.

Concerning this clone: Here the gene names and germline are mouse. Coverage ceases 4 residues before the CDR3 finishes, and the germline J gene fills in the end. The genes are TRBV5 and TRBJ2-3; D gene ambiguous. The CDR3 totals 15 residues. CDR1 and CDR2 from the germline V gene are LGHNA and YNLKQL (reference sequence). The ends were cut back, 0 bases at V and 0 bases at J, with 7 bases in the middle. The CDR3 bases that were read are TGTGCCAGCAGCCAAGAGCCCAGTAGTGCAGAA. Amino acid sequence: CASSQEPSSAE. The entire CDR3 is CASSQEPSSAETLYF.

A remark on this clone: Gene names denote mouse genes. The read ends 4 residues before the CDR3 terminus; that terminus is restored from the germline J gene. This chain joins TRBV19 and TRBJ1-1; TRBD1 aligns across 9 bases. Germline loops: CDR1 FNHDT, CDR2 SITEND (reference sequence). This CDR3 has 14 residues. The V segment lost 3 bases and the J segment 3 bases; nucleotides outside the gene matches: 3. The CDR3 bases that were read are TGTGCCAGCAGTAGGGGACAGGGTCACACA. Its translation is CASSRGQGHT. The full CDR3 sequence reads CASSRGQGHTEVFF.

This clone has a handful of counts. Mouse germline and gene names are used. The sequenced fragment ends 4 residues before the CDR3 boundary, so the rest is inferred from the germline J gene. This sequence joins TRBV19 and TRBJ2-1, with 7 bases that match TRBD2. V lost 0 bases, J lost 5 bases, and 2 bases stayed unmatched. The CDR3 spans 14 residues. Germline CDR1 and CDR2: FNHDT and SITEND (reference sequence). The CDR3 protein is CASSIVWGNAEQFF. The sequenced part of the CDR3 DNA is TGTGCCAGCAGTATAGTCTGGGGGAATGCT.

As concerns this clone: Genes and germline come from the mouse. The read ends 4 residues early relative to the CDR3; the germline J gene fills the gap. The sample has other DNA sequences that encode this CDR3 too. The V and J genes are TRBV19 and TRBJ1-2; weak D call: TRBD1 (6 bases). V was pared by 2 bases and J by 3 bases, with 11 bases between. Germline CDR1 reads FNHDT; CDR2 reads SITEND (reference sequence). The CDR3 extends over 14 amino acids. The part of the CDR3 DNA that was read is TGTGCCAGCAGTATTAGCAGGGGTGACTCC. Amino acids: CASSISRGDS. The entire CDR3 sequence reads CASSISRGDSDYTF.

This clone was picked up a small number of times. Mouse gene names apply. Sequencing ends 4 residues short of the CDR3 end; the germline J gene provides the rest. J is TRBJ2-5 and V is TRBV5; 8 bases fit TRBD2. Looked up from germline, CDR1 is LGHNA and CDR2 is YNLKQL (reference sequence). With V trimmed by 0 bases and J by 0 bases, 2 bases remained unmatched. This CDR3 is built from 16 residues. The sequenced part of the CDR3 DNA is TGTGCCAGCAGCCAAGATCACTGGGGGAACCAAGAC. Translation gives CASSQDHWGNQD. The whole CDR3 reads CASSQDHWGNQDTQYF.

There are a few counts of this clone. The listed genes are named as in mouse. The CDR3 end falls 4 residues outside the read, so it is completed with the germline J gene. The V gene is TRBV13-3, the J gene TRBJ2-2; 12 nucleotides line up with TRBD2. CDR1 NNHDY and CDR2 SYVADS come from the germline V gene. With 6 bases clipped from V and 5 bases from J, the junction kept 2 bases outside the gene matches. The CDR3 runs 14 residues. The CDR3 sequence: CASKTGGATGQLYF. Partial CDR3 DNA: TGTGCCAGCAAGACTGGGGGGGCAACCGGG.

Concerning this clone itself: Genes and germline are mouse. The read terminates 3 residues ahead of where the CDR3 ends, so the germline J gene completes it. The J gene is TRBJ1-6, the V gene TRBV3, with a weak D call TRBD1 (5 bases). TRBJ1-6 is an ORF, with its function uncertain. Germline assignment: CDR1 SNHLY and CDR2 FYNGKV (reference sequence). The CDR3 totals 15 residues. Deletions cut 5 bases from V and 3 bases from J, with 11 bases between. The sequenced part of the CDR3 DNA is TGTGCCAGCAGCATTCGGACAATCTATAATTCGCCC. It yields the protein CASSIRTIYNSP. The CDR3 reads in full as CASSIRTIYNSPLYF.

Remarks on this clone: Genes here carry mouse names. The read is 4 residues too short to cover the CDR3 end, so that end is filled in from the germline J gene. Distinct nucleotide sequences in the sample also encode this CDR3. This chain connects TRBV5 to TRBJ2-1, with 11 bases identical to TRBD2. CDR1 LGHNA and CDR2 YNLKQL come from the germline V gene (reference sequence). The CDR3 covers 16 residues. V lost 3 bases and J lost 0; bases outside the gene matches: 1. The covered CDR3 bases are TGTGCCAGCAGCCAGGGACTGGGGGATAACTATGCT. Amino acids: CASSQGLGDNYA. The whole CDR3 region reads CASSQGLGDNYAEQFF.

This clone was observed at least ten times. Gene names are mouse gene names. The read finishes 4 residues shy of the CDR3 end, and the germline J gene is used to complete it. This sample includes further DNA sequences coding for the same CDR3. This chain links TRBV1 with TRBJ1-2; D gene uncertain. V was trimmed by 0 bases and J by 0 bases, leaving 8 bases between them. Germline V gene data show CDR1 as NSQYPW and CDR2 as LRSPGD (reference sequence). The CDR3 loop spans 15 amino acids. The part of the CDR3 DNA that was read is TGCACCTGCAGTGCAGATCAGACTGCAAACTCC. Translation gives CTCSADQTANS. In full, the CDR3 reads CTCSADQTANSDYTF.

Comments on this clone: Gene names are mouse gene names. The observed sequence ends 4 residues before the CDR3 terminus, with the missing tail filled in from the germline J gene. The chain has TRBV1 and TRBJ1-1; a possible D gene is TRBD1 (5 bases). Germline V gene lookup returns CDR1 NSQYPW and CDR2 LRSPGD (reference sequence). V gave up 1 base and J gave up 3 bases, with 9 bases separating them. The CDR3 has 14 residues. CDR3 sequence reads: CTCSAAGRDTEVFF. The CDR3 bases that were read are TGCACCTGCAGTGCAGCGGGCAGGGACACA. Looking up the rest from reference TRBV1 and TRBJ1-1 gives the full variable domain: VTLLEQNPRWRLVPRGQAVNLRCILKNSQYPWMSWYQQDLQKQLQWLFTLRSPGDKEVKSLPGADYLATRVTDTELRLQVANMSQGRTLYCTCSAAGRDTEVFFGKGTRLTVV.